The 14 T cell receptor beta chains below come from one sample, sequenced in a study of T cells in Graves' hyperthyroidism and ophthalmopathy. From RNA transcripts, TCR beta CDR3 regions were amplified. The HTBI primer set was used in a first-round RT-PCR of the TCR CDR3. MiXCR, applied by TCRdb to the multiplex PCR reads, yields one record per CDR3 protein. Of approximately 700,000 distinct CDR3 sequences in the sample, 40% to 55% were seen once. Sequences were obtained from peripheral blood or thyroid tissue (not recorded which). The receptors were sampled from an adult man with Graves' disease, either hyperthyroidism or ophthalmopathy (not recorded which).

This clonotype has at least ten counts. The rearrangement links TRBV7-9 to TRBJ1-2; perhaps TRBD1 as D (5 bases). The CDR3 covers 14 residues. Germline V gene lookup returns CDR1 SEHNR and CDR2 FQNEAQ (reference sequence). V lost 1 base to trimming and J lost 3 bases, with 9 bases between them. The CDR3 here is CASSLDRFDYGYTF. In DNA, the CDR3 is TGTGCCAGCAGCTTAGACAGGTTTGACTATGGCTACACCTTC.

This clonotype was picked up a small number of times. This sequence joins TRBV19 and TRBJ2-2, with 11 bases that match TRBD1. CDR3 length: 16 amino acids. V was clipped by 4 bases and J by 2 bases; unmatched bases: 3. Germline CDR1 LNHDA, CDR2 SQIVND (reference sequence). The CDR3 DNA sequence: TGTGCCAGTAGTAAAGGACAGGGGGCAAACACCGGGGAGCTGTTTTTT. As protein: CASSKGQGANTGELFF.

The chain is built from TRBV11-2 and TRBJ1-2; 12 nucleotides match TRBD1. The CDR3 consists of 16 residues. V lost 0 bases, J lost 5 bases, and 4 bases stayed unmatched. Germline V gene sequence: CDR1 SGHAT, CDR2 FQNNGV. The CDR3 nucleotides read TGTGCCAGCAGCTTAGACGGGACAGGGGGCCAGTATGGCTACACCTTC. It yields the protein CASSLDGTGGQYGYTF.

Only a few counts were recorded for this clonotype. V and J are TRBV12-3 or TRBV12-4 and TRBJ2-5; 7 nucleotides align to TRBD1. V lost 6 bases to trimming and J lost 3 bases; unmatched junction nucleotides: 7. The CDR3 spans 14 residues. As DNA, the CDR3 is TGTGCCAGCAGACCCGGGACAGTTGAAGAGACCCAGTACTTC. It yields the protein CASRPGTVEETQYF.

This clonotype was counted at least ten times. The DNA for the CDR3 is TGTGCCAGCAGCCCCGTGGCTTCCTCTGGGGCCAACGTCCTGACTTTC. Encoded protein: CASSPVASSGANVLTF. The chain is built from TRBV7-2 and TRBJ2-6; D gene ambiguous. Trimming removed 5 bases at V and 0 bases at J, with 11 bases between. Germline V CDR1 and CDR2: SGHTA, FQGNSA. CDR3 size: 16 residues. Supplemented by reference TRBV7-2 and TRBJ2-6, the full variable domain reads GAGVSQSPSNKVTEKGKDVELRCDPISGHTALYWYRQSLGQGLEFLIYFQGNSAPDKSGLPSDRFSAERTGGSVSTLTIQRTQQEDSAVYLCASSPVASSGANVLTFGAGSRLTVL.

This clonotype has just a few counts. This chain connects TRBV7-6 to TRBJ1-1; D perhaps matches TRBD1 (6 bases). Per germline, CDR1 SGHVS and CDR2 FNYEAQ. The CDR3 is 14 residues long. V lost 7 bases to trimming and J lost 1 base, with 13 bases between them. Written as DNA, the CDR3 is TGTGCCAGCACCTGGGGGGCGGGGAACACTGAAGCTTTCTTT. Its protein product is CASTWGAGNTEAFF.

About this clonotype itself: A much larger clone lies a single base off, so this may be a read error. This CDR3 is missing its conserved last phenylalanine or tryptophan, likely due to a read error. This chain uses TRBV6-1 with TRBJ2-7; TRBD1 matches 7 bases. Trimming at V came to 5 bases and at J to 5 bases, leaving 6 bases not matched to a gene. This CDR3 contains 13 residues. Per germline, CDR1 MNHNS and CDR2 SASEGT. CDR3 nucleotides: TGTGCCAGCAGTCGGACAGGTCGAGACGAGCAGTACTCC. Amino acid sequence: CASSRTGRDEQYS.

This chain connects TRBV25-1 to TRBJ1-1; no definite D call. The CDR3 sequence is 14 residues long. Germline lookup yields CDR1 MGHDK and CDR2 SYGVNS. V shed 2 bases and J shed 5 bases, with 12 bases lying between them. DNA of the CDR3: TGTGCCAGCAGTGAAGGAACAATGAGGACTGAAGCTTTCTTT. Protein product: CASSEGTMRTEAFF. Based on the CDR3 plus reference TRBV25-1 and TRBJ1-1, the full variable domain is EADIYQTPRYLVIGTGKKITLECSQTMGHDKMYWYQQDPGMELHLIHYSYGVNSTEKGDLSSESTVSRIRTEHFPLTLESARPSHTSQYLCASSEGTMRTEAFFGQGTRLTVV.

Notes on this clonotype: One junction end disagrees with the germline gene, perhaps due to a read error. V usage is TRBV2 and J usage is TRBJ2-7; 9 bases match TRBD1. Germline V gives CDR1 SNHLY, CDR2 FYNNEI. CDR3 length: 16 residues. CDR3 DNA: TGCGCCAGCAGCCAATACCCTACCGGGACAGGGAACGAGCAGTACTTC. Translated, it gives CASSQYPTGTGNEQYF. The variable domain in full, completed from reference TRBV2 and TRBJ2-7, reads EPEVTQTPSHQVTQMGQEVILRCVPISNHLYFYWYRQILGQKVEFLVSFYNNEISEKSEIFDDQFSVERPDGSNFTLKIRSTKLEDSAMYFCASSQYPTGTGNEQYFGPGTRLTVT.

CDR3 DNA: TGTGCCAGCAGCGCCGGCCGGGACAGGGGGTTTACTATCCAAGAGACCCAGTACTTC. Translated, it gives CASSAGRDRGFTIQETQYF. This chain joins TRBV9 and TRBJ2-5, with 11 positions matching TRBD1. The germline V gene has CDR1 SGDLS and CDR2 YYNGEE. This CDR3 contains 19 residues. V lost 3 bases to trimming and J lost 1 base; unmatched junction nucleotides: 14.

To note about this clonotype: The junction departs from germline at one end; a sequencing error may be responsible. The J gene is TRBJ1-2, the V gene TRBV29-1; weak D call: TRBD1 (6 bases). Germline V CDR1 and CDR2: SQVTM, ANQGSEA. This CDR3 is 15 amino acids long. The CDR3 is CSLVSRGEANYGYIF. The CDR3 DNA reads as TGCAGCTTGGTGTCCAGGGGCGAAGCTAACTATGGCTACATCTTC.

A note on this clonotype: The junction differs from germline at one of its ends, possibly a read error. This chain uses TRBV7-9 with TRBJ1-6; unclear D gene. Germline V gives CDR1 SEHNR, CDR2 FQNEAQ (reference sequence). The CDR3 covers 14 residues. The CDR3 loop reads CASSSGNINSPLHF. The CDR3 coding sequence is TGTGCCAGCAGCTCGGGCAATATTAATTCACCTCTCCACTTT.

This clonotype was counted a few times. The chain links TRBV20-1 to TRBJ2-5; D may be TRBD1 (6 bases). This CDR3 comprises 14 residues. The germline V gene has CDR1 DFQATT and CDR2 SNEGSKA (reference sequence). The V and J ends lost 6 bases and 9 bases respectively, with 23 bases between them. The CDR3 spells CSAITGTPFGAQYF. The DNA for the CDR3 is TGCAGTGCCATAACCGGGACACCCTTTGGGGCCCAGTACTTC.

The table lists this clonotype with many counts. V gene TRBV15 combines with J gene TRBJ1-3; D remains ambiguous. The germline V gene encodes CDR1 LNHNV and CDR2 YYDKDF (reference sequence). V was shortened by 0 bases and J by 1 base, with 7 bases between the two germline ends. The CDR3 runs to 15 residues. The DNA of the CDR3 is TGTGCCACCAGCAGAGATATGCCTTCTGGAAACACCATATATTTT. Translating it yields CATSRDMPSGNTIYF.